The 20 T cell receptor beta chains below come from one sample, sequenced in a study of CD8 T cells in ankylosing spondylitis. TCRdb fed the 5' RACE reads into MiXCR, producing one record per CDR3 protein. The data show fewer than 35,000 distinct CDR3 sequences, approximately 15% seen once. Sequencing input: blood. These receptor sequences come from a male donor with ankylosing spondylitis or in good health (not recorded which).

At least ten counts were recorded for this clonotype. This chain uses TRBV6-2 or TRBV6-3 with TRBJ2-1; 13 bases agree with TRBD2. Germline assignment: CDR1 MNHEY and CDR2 SVGEGT. The CDR3 sequence is 15 residues long. With 7 bases clipped from V and 8 bases from J, the junction kept 8 bases outside the gene matches. The CDR3 nucleotides are TGTGCCAGCACTAATGGACTAGCGGGAGCTCATGAGCAGTTCTTC. This encodes CASTNGLAGAHEQFF.

This chain connects TRBV7-3 to TRBJ2-3; D perhaps matches TRBD1 (5 bases). V was cut by 3 bases and J by 2 bases, with 12 bases left in between. Per the germline V gene, CDR1 is SGHTA and CDR2 is FQGTGA. This CDR3 region has 15 residues. The CDR3 nucleotides are TGTGCCAGCAGCTTTGCAGGGATGGTCACAGATACGCAGTATTTT. Its translation is CASSFAGMVTDTQYF. The variable domain in full, with the rest retrieved from reference TRBV7-3 and TRBJ2-3, is GAGVSQTPSNKVTEKGKYVELRCDPISGHTALYWYRQSLGQGPEFLIYFQGTGAADDSGLPNDRFFAVRPEGSVSTLKIQRTERGDSAVYLCASSFAGMVTDTQYFGPGTRLTVL.

In its sample, this clonotype was seen a few times. V is TRBV5-5 and J is TRBJ2-3; unclear D gene. The CDR3 extends over 15 amino acids. The V gene lost 4 bases and the J gene lost 1 base, with 13 bases spanning the gap. The germline V gene has CDR1 SGHKS and CDR2 YYEKEE (reference sequence). The CDR3 nucleotides read TGTGCCAGCAGCCATGATTCGTGGGGCACAGATACGCAGTATTTT. Translating it yields CASSHDSWGTDTQYF.

The V gene is TRBV4-3, the J gene TRBJ1-4; 9 bases are a match to TRBD1. The CDR3 has 17 residues. After removal of 4 bases from V and 7 bases from J, the junction contained 13 bases not matched to a gene. Germline CDR1 is LGHNA and CDR2 is YSLEER. This CDR3 is CASSLGQGRLVGEKLFF. CDR3 in DNA: TGCGCCAGCAGCCTGGGACAGGGCAGGTTGGTAGGTGAAAAACTGTTTTTT.

This sequence joins TRBV20-1 and TRBJ2-1; TRBD2 agrees at 7 bases. Per the germline V gene, CDR1 is DFQATT and CDR2 is SNEGSKA (reference sequence). The CDR3 is 15 residues long. With 6 bases clipped from V and 6 bases from J, the junction kept 14 bases outside the gene matches. The CDR3 loop reads CSAPLRAGAPNEQFF. CDR3 DNA: TGCAGTGCGCCTCTCCGGGCGGGAGCCCCCAATGAGCAGTTCTTC.

The V gene is TRBV6-2 or TRBV6-3, the J gene TRBJ2-7; TRBD2 aligns across 13 bases. The length of the CDR3 is 16 residues. J lost 3 bases, V lost 6 bases, and 8 bases had no gene match. Germline lookup yields CDR1 MNHEY and CDR2 SVGEGT. CDR3 sequence reads: CASSKNGLAGVYEQYF. The CDR3 nucleotides are TGTGCCAGCAGCAAAAATGGACTAGCGGGAGTCTACGAGCAGTACTTC.

V usage is TRBV10-3 and J usage is TRBJ2-5; the match to TRBD1 covers 9 bases. The CDR3 is 15 residues long. The germline gives CDR1 ENHRY, CDR2 SYGVKD. With 4 bases clipped from V and 5 bases from J, the junction kept 8 bases outside the gene matches. This chain's CDR3 is CAISGRDRASETQYF. CDR3 DNA: TGTGCCATCAGTGGCCGGGACAGGGCATCGGAGACCCAGTACTTC.

The chain is built from TRBV29-1 and TRBJ1-1; TRBD1 matches 10 bases. Per germline, CDR1 SQVTM and CDR2 ANQGSEA. With 4 bases clipped from V and 4 bases from J, the junction kept 6 bases outside the gene matches. The CDR3 is 14 amino acids. The CDR3 here is CSVASGQGTTEAFF. The CDR3 nucleotides are TGCAGCGTTGCCTCGGGACAGGGGACCACTGAAGCTTTCTTT.

This clonotype occurred a few times. As DNA, the CDR3 is TGTGCCAGCAGCACTGAAGCGGGACCCACAGATACGCAGTATTTT. This translates into CASSTEAGPTDTQYF. The chain couples TRBV5-4 to TRBJ2-3, with 7 bases lining up with TRBD2. J was trimmed by 2 bases and V by 4 bases; bases with no gene match: 7. Germline V gene sequence: CDR1 SGHNT, CDR2 YYREEE (reference sequence). The CDR3 is 15 amino acids. Together with reference TRBV5-4 and TRBJ2-3, the CDR3 gives the full variable domain: ETGVTQSPTHLIKTRGQQVTLRCSSQSGHNTVSWYQQALGQGPQFIFQYYREEENGRGNFPPRFSGLQFPNYSSELNVNALELDDSALYLCASSTEAGPTDTQYFGPGTRLTVL.

The V and J genes are TRBV27 and TRBJ2-3; maybe TRBD2 (6 bases). The CDR3 length is 14 residues. V lost 2 bases, J lost 9 bases, and 15 bases lay in between. Germline values: CDR1 MNHEY, CDR2 SMNVEV (reference sequence). DNA of the CDR3: TGTGCCAGCAGTTTAAGGCGGGGAATTGGGACGCAGTATTTT. Protein sequence: CASSLRRGIGTQYF.

There are a few counts of this clonotype. This sequence joins TRBV12-3 or TRBV12-4 and TRBJ2-2; no reliable D call. Trimming left V 1 base short and J 6 bases short, with 9 bases between. This CDR3 spans 14 amino acids. The CDR3 nucleotides read TGTGCCAGCAGTTTAGAAGAACGGGCCGGGGAGCTGTTTTTT. This sequence encodes CASSLEERAGELFF.

A word on this clonotype: A junction end diverges from the germline sequence, so it may reflect a read error. This chain uses TRBV20-1 with TRBJ2-7, with TRBD2 matching 9 bases. Germline CDR1 is DFQATT and CDR2 is SNEGSKA (reference sequence). This CDR3 is 14 amino acids long. The CDR3 DNA reads TGCAGTTCTAGACCGGCTAGCGGGACGTACGAGCAGTACTTC. It encodes CSSRPASGTYEQYF.

Only a few counts were recorded for this clonotype. The V call is TRBV29-1, the J call TRBJ2-2; D perhaps matches TRBD1 (5 bases). The CDR3 sequence is 14 residues long. The ends were cut back, 5 bases at V and 3 bases at J, with 13 bases in the middle. Germline lookup yields CDR1 SQVTM and CDR2 ANQGSEA. CDR3 nucleotides: TGCAGCGTTCGAGTACAGGCAGACACCGGGGAGCTGTTTTTT. It specifies CSVRVQADTGELFF.

There are a few counts of this clonotype. V usage is TRBV6-2 or TRBV6-3 and J usage is TRBJ2-1; a possible D gene is TRBD1 (6 bases). V dropped 6 bases and J dropped 5 bases, with 14 bases sitting between them. CDR3 length: 14 amino acids. Germline CDR1 and CDR2: MNHEY and SVGEGT. Here the CDR3 DNA reads TGTGCCAGCAGGGAACCCGGGACAAACAATGAGCAGTTCTTC. Protein: CASREPGTNNEQFF.

This clonotype was observed a handful of times. The J gene is TRBJ2-1, the V gene TRBV11-2; TRBD2 agrees at 7 bases. CDR3 length: 13 amino acids. V lost 4 bases, J lost 7 bases, and 4 bases stayed unmatched. Germline loops: CDR1 SGHAT, CDR2 FQNNGV. The CDR3 region has the DNA TGTGCCAGCAGCTGGACTAGTCAAAATGAGCAGTTCTTC. Protein: CASSWTSQNEQFF.

The chain uses TRBV4-3 and TRBJ1-5; D gene ambiguous. V gave up 0 bases and J gave up 0 bases, with 6 bases separating them. This CDR3 comprises 15 residues. Germline CDR1 is LGHNA and CDR2 is YSLEER. The CDR3 DNA is TGCGCCAGCAGCCAAGAGGGGTATAGCAATCAGCCCCAGCATTTT. Translation gives CASSQEGYSNQPQHF.

The rearrangement joins TRBV29-1 to TRBJ2-3, with TRBD1 matching 7 bases. Germline V lookup: CDR1 SQVTM, CDR2 ANQGSEA. J gave up 0 bases and V 6 bases, and 0 bases lay outside the gene matches. CDR3 length equals 12 residues. CDR3 DNA sequence: TGCAGCGTGGGACAGAGCACAGATACGCAGTATTTT. Translating gives CSVGQSTDTQYF.

The chain links TRBV4-3 to TRBJ1-4; D call uncertain. CDR3 length: 12 residues. Germline CDR1 and CDR2: LGHNA and YSLEER. V lost 0 bases to trimming and J lost 7 bases, with 3 bases between them. The CDR3 DNA reads as TGCGCCAGCAGCCAAGAAGGTGAAAAACTGTTTTTT. Translation: CASSQEGEKLFF.

This clonotype was counted many times. The rearrangement joins TRBV3-1 to TRBJ2-7; TRBD1 aligns across 9 bases. The CDR3 extends over 16 amino acids. Germline V lookup: CDR1 LGHDT, CDR2 YNNKEL (reference sequence). V was pared by 2 bases and J by 5 bases, with 10 bases of the junction left unmatched. The CDR3 nucleotides are TGTGCCAGCAGCCAATCCGCCGGGACAGGGCCCCACGAGCAGTACTTC. Residues: CASSQSAGTGPHEQYF.

Many counts were recorded for this clonotype. This chain connects TRBV3-1 to TRBJ2-1; D is undetermined. The V end lost 0 bases, the J end lost 4 bases, and 7 bases lay between the germline ends. This CDR3 has 14 amino acids. The V gene's germline CDR1 is LGHDT and CDR2 YNNKEL (reference sequence). CDR3 loop: CASSQEGAYNEQFF. In DNA, the CDR3 is TGTGCCAGCAGCCAAGAGGGCGCGTACAATGAGCAGTTCTTC.